The following is a T cell receptor (beta chain) sequence with its context. This clone was found once. The antigen this receptor binds is unknown. No much larger clonotype is one base removed from it; base qualities were not supplied. The trial excluded patients who had a history of autoimmune disease or who were on systemic immunosuppression. In every dose cohort, peripheral blood was drawn for TCR sequencing at baseline, cycle 4 day 1, and cycle 7 day 1. Samples were obtained from an open-label, multicenter, first-in-human phase I dose-escalation trial of ivuxolimab. Adults with locally advanced or metastatic melanoma, renal cell, hepatocellular, or head and neck squamous cell carcinoma were enrolled in the trial. Before TCR sequencing, CD4+ and CD8+ T cells were separately sorted from peripheral blood. This specimen belongs to a study of OX40 agonist ivuxolimab in advanced cancers. Background for the entire study: Ivuxolimab, which targeted the costimulatory receptor OX40 (CD134), was an agonistic, fully human IgG2 monoclonal antibody. Intravenous ivuxolimab was administered to patients every 2 weeks at six dose levels: 0.01, 0.1, 0.3, 1.5, 3 and 10 mg/kg. Of the approximately 50 dose-escalation patients, hepatocellular carcinoma was present in roughly 19, melanoma in roughly 15, renal cell carcinoma in 9 and head and neck cancer in 9. The dose-escalation cohort was 82.7% male with a mean age of approximately 60 years, ranging from roughly 23 to 85. Prior anti-PD-1, anti-PD-L1 or anti-CTLA-4 therapy was permitted, and approximately 41% of dose-escalation patients had received checkpoint inhibitors. Three dose-escalation patients achieved partial responses, one with hepatocellular carcinoma and two with cutaneous melanoma. The purpose of peripheral TCRbeta sequencing was to test whether ivuxolimab changed TCR sequence diversity and led to clonal T-cell expansion. The paper covers the monotherapy dose-escalation part of the phase I ivuxolimab trial, which included N = 52 patients.

Genomic DNA was isolated from the sorted cells so that the TCRbeta CDR3 region could be sequenced. The immunoSEQ Assay was used for sequencing of TCRbeta CDR3 regions. Entries here come from immuneACCESS through TCRdb and include only in-frame sequences with V and J called. Some clones fail to appear in such tables; in the studies checked, an unresolved V gene covers under half of the shortfall, and the cause of the remainder is unknown. The sample data list almost 80,000 clones, and roughly 86% of these were observed just once. Roughly 25% of the sample rests with the top ten. The study at large found these results: Antigen specificity was not determined for the clonally expanded peripheral T cells. Low levels of normalized T-cell clonal expansion were also shown by some nonresponding patients. At doses from 0.1 to 3.0 mg/kg, clonal expansion was seen in both CD4+ and CD8+ blood T cells between baseline and week 6. Partial responders in the 0.1-3.0 mg/kg groups had among the lowest normalized peripheral clonal expansion, especially among CD8+ T cells. After ivuxolimab, expanded clones were on average more numerous among CD8+ T cells than among CD4+ T cells.

Counted from cysteine to phenylalanine, this CDR3 has 14 amino acids. The entry retains the CDR3 DNA only, 42 bases that are in frame from base 1. V gives up 0 bases and J gives up 4 bases, and the segment between their germline ends measures 10 bases. The germline V gene supplies CDR1 SGHRS and CDR2 YFSETQ. The V gene is TRBV5-1 and the J gene is TRBJ1-1; tentative D gene TRBD1, with 6 bases matching. The source was CD4+ or CD8+ T cells sorted from blood, collected in a trial of the OX40 agonist ivuxolimab. The sequence derives from an adult with an advanced solid tumor such as melanoma, head and neck, liver or kidney cancer. Here the CDR3 is given as CASSLDRASTEAFF. Here is the DNA: TGCGCCAGCAGCTTGGACAGGGCCAGCACTGAAGCTTTCTTT.